This TCR beta chain was observed in a study of cytomegalovirus exposure and HLA in healthy donors. General observations from the study: With later analysis, a missense DCLRE1C variant became linked to TCR beta V- and J-gene trimming. A later analysis showed that HLA-associated TCR beta chains had undergone more clonal expansion than equally common others.

This clone was detected only a few times. Its antigen is unknown. This CDR3 region has 13 residues. The V end lost 0 bases, the J end lost 8 bases, and 9 bases lay between the germline ends. In germline, CDR1 is SGHNT, CDR2 YYREEE (reference sequence). In the PCR, 60 Vbeta and 13 Jbeta primers were used. Original data processing: The count from a later analysis was some 76 million unique TCR beta chains, around 10 million of them shared. Profiled with immunoSEQ multiplex PCR; TCRdb holds only in-frame clones, not every one. V, J and clone size derive from that table, while D and trimming were established from the DNA sequence. The data contain roughly 72,000 clones, over 70% of them seen just once; the ten biggest clones take up about 22%. Healthy bone marrow donors formed the donor group.

The rearrangement uses TRBV5-4 and TRBJ2-1; a possible D gene is TRBD2 (5 bases). The sequencing input was PBMCs. The sequence was collected from a woman between 35 and 50 years old in good health and CMV-seropositive. The CDR3 DNA is TGTGCCAGCAGCTTGGTGAGCGGCGATGAGCAGTTCTTC. Its protein is CASSLVSGDEQFF.